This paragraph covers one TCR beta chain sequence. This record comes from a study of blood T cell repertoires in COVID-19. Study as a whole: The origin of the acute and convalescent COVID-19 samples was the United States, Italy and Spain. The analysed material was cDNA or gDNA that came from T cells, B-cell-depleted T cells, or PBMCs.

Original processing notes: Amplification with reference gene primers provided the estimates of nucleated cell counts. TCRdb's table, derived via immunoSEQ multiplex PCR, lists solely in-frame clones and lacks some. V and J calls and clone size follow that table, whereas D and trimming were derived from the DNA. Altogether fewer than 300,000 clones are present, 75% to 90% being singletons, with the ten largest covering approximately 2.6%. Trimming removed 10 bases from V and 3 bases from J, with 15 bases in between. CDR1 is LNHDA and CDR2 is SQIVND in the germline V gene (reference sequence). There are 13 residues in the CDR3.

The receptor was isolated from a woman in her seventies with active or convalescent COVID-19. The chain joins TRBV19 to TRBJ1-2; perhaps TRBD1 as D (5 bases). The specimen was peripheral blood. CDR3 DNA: TGTGCCACCCACCGGGGGGAGGACTATGGCTACACCTTC. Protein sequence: CATHRGEDYGYTF.